The entry below gives a single TCR beta chain sequence along with its context. The data were taken from a study of blood T cell repertoires in COVID-19. About the research overall: The United States, Italy and Spain provided the acute and convalescent COVID-19 samples. T cells, B-cell-depleted T cells, or PBMCs provided the cDNA or gDNA that served as material.

This CDR3 has 14 residues. The V gene's germline CDR1 is MNHEY and CDR2 SVGEGT. The V end lost 7 bases, the J end lost 8 bases, and 20 bases lay between the germline ends. Authors' analysis steps: For nucleated cells, counts were estimated from reference gene primer amplification. TCRdb keeps only in-frame clones here, not all; method: immunoSEQ multiplex PCR. The V and J calls and clone size are taken from that table; D and trimming were inferred from the DNA. This table holds 60,000 to 70,000 clones, around 80% found once. The sequencing sample was made of peripheral blood. This TCR was sampled from a man aged 80 or over with acute or convalescent COVID-19. This rearrangement joins TRBV6-2 or TRBV6-3 to TRBJ1-2, with D tentatively TRBD1 (5 bases). The CDR3 region has the DNA TGTGCCAGCACCCCCGGGGGGGAGTGGCGCGGCTACACCTTC. It translates to CASTPGGEWRGYTF.